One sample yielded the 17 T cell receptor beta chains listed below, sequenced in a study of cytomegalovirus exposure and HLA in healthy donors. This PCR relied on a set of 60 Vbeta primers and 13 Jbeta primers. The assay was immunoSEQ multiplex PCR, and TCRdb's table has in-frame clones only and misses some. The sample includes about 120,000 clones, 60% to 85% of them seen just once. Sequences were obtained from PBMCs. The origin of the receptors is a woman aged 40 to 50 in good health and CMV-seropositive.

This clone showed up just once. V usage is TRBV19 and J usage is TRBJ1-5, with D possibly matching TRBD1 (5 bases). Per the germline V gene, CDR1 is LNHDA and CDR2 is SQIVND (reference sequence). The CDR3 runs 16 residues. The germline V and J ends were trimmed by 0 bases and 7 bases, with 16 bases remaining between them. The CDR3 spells CASSIDSGGLGQPQHF. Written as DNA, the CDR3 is TGTGCCAGTAGTATAGACAGCGGGGGGTTGGGGCAGCCCCAGCATTTT.

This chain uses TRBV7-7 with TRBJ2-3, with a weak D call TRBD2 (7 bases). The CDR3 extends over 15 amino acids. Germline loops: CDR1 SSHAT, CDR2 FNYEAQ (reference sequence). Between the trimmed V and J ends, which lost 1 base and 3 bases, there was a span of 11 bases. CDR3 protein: CASSLEGGETDTQYF. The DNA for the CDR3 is TGTGCCAGCAGCTTAGAAGGGGGGGAAACAGATACGCAGTATTTT.

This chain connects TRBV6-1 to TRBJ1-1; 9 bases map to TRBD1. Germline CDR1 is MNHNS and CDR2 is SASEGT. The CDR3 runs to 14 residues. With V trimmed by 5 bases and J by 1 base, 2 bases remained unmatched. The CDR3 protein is CASSRDRENTEAFF. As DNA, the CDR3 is TGTGCCAGCAGTCGGGACAGGGAGAACACTGAAGCTTTCTTT.

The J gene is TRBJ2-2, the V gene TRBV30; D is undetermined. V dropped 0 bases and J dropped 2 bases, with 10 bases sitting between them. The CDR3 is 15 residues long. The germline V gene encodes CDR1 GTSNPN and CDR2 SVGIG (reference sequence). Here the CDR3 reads CAWSVQQKNTGELFF. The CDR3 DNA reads TGTGCCTGGAGTGTACAGCAGAAAAACACCGGGGAGCTGTTTTTT.

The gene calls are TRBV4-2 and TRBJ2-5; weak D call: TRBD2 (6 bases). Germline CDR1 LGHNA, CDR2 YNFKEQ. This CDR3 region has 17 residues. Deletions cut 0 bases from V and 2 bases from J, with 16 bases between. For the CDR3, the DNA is TGTGCCAGCAGCCAAGATTTGGGAGCGGGCGAGCAAGAGACCCAGTACTTC. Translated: CASSQDLGAGEQETQYF.

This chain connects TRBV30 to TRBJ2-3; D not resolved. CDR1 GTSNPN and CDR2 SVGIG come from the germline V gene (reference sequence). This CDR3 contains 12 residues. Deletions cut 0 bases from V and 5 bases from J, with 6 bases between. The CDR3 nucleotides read TGTGCCTGGAGTGTACGACAAGATACGCAGTATTTT. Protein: CAWSVRQDTQYF.

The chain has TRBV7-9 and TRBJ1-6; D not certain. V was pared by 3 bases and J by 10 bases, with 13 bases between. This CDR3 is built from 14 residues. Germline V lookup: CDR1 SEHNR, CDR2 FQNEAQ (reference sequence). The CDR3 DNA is TGTGCCAGCAGCTTGGAGCCCCCGGCGTCACCCCTCCACTTT. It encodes CASSLEPPASPLHF.

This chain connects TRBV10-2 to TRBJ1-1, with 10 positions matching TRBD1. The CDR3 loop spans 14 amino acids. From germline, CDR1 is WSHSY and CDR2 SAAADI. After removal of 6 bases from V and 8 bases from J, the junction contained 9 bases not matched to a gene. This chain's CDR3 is CASRLDRGRREAFF. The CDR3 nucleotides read TGCGCCAGCAGGCTAGACAGGGGGCGACGGGAAGCTTTCTTT.

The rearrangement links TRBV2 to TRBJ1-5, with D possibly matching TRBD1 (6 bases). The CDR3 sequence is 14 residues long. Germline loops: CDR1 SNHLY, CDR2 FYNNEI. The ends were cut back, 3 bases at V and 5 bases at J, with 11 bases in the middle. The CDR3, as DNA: TGTGCCAGCAGTGATCGGACAGAGGATCAGCCCCAGCATTTT. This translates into CASSDRTEDQPQHF.

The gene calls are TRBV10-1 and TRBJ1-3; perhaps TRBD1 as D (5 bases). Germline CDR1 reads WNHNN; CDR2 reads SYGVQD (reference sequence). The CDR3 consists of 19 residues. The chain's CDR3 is CPGRESGGDFPLIGNTIYF. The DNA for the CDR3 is TGCCCCGGAAGGGAGTCCGGGGGAGATTTCCCCTTGATCGGAAACACCATATATTTT.

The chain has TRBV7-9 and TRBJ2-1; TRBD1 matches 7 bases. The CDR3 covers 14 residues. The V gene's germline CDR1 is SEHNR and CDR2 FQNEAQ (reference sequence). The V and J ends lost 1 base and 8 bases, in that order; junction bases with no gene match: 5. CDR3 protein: CASSLDQGVYEQFF. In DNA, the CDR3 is TGTGCCAGCAGCTTAGACCAGGGGGTGTATGAGCAGTTCTTC.

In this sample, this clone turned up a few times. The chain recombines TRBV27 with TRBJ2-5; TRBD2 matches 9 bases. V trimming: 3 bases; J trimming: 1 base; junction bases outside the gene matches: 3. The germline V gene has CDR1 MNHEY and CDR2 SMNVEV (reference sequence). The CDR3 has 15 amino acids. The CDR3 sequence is CASSFKRGVQETQYF. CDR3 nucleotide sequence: TGTGCCAGCAGTTTTAAGCGGGGGGTCCAAGAGACCCAGTACTTC.

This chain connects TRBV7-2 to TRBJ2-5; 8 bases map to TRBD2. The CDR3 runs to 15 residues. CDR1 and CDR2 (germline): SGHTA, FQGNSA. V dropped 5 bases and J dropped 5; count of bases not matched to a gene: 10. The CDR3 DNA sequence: TGTGCCAGCAGCAATAGCGGGGCCGGTAGGGAGACCCAGTACTTC. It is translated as CASSNSGAGRETQYF.

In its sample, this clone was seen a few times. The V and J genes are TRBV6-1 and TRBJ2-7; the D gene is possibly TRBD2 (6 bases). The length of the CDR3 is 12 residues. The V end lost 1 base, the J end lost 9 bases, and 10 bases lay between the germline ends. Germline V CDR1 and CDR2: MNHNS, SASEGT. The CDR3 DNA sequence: TGTGCCAGCAGTGAAGGCGGGGTAAGGCAGTACTTC. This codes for CASSEGGVRQYF.

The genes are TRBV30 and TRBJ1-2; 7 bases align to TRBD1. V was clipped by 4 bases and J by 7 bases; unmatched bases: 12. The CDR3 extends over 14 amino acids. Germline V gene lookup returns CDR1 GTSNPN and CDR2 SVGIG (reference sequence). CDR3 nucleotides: TGTGCCTGGATCGCGGGGCAGGGGGGTGGTGGCTACACCTTC. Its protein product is CAWIAGQGGGGYTF.

The CDR3 reads CAWSSGQGNTEAFF. The DNA of the CDR3 is TGTGCCTGGAGTTCTGGACAGGGGAACACTGAAGCTTTCTTT. The V gene is TRBV30, the J gene TRBJ1-1, with 8 bases aligning to TRBD1. The V segment lost 2 bases and the J segment 1 base; nucleotides outside the gene matches: 3. Per the germline V gene, CDR1 is GTSNPN and CDR2 is SVGIG (reference sequence). There are 14 residues in the CDR3.

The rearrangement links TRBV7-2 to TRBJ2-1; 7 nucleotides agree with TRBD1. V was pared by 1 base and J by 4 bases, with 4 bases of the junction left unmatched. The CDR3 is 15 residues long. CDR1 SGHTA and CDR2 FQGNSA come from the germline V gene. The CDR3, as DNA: TGTGCCAGCAGCTTAGAGGGACAGACTTACAATGAGCAGTTCTTC. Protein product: CASSLEGQTYNEQFF.